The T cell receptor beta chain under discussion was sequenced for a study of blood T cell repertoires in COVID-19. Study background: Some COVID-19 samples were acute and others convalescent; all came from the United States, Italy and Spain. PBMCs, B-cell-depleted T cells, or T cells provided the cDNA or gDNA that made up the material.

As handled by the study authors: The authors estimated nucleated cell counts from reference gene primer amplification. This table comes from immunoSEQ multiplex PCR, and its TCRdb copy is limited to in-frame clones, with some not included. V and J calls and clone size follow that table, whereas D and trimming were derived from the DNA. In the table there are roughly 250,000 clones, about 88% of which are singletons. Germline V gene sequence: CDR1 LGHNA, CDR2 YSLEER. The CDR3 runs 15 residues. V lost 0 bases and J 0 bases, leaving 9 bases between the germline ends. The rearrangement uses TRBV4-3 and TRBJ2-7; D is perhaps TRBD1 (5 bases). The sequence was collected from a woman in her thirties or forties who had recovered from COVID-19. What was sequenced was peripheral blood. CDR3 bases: TGCGCCAGCAGCCAAGAGGGGCGGAGCTCCTACGAGCAGTACTTC. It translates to CASSQEGRSSYEQYF.